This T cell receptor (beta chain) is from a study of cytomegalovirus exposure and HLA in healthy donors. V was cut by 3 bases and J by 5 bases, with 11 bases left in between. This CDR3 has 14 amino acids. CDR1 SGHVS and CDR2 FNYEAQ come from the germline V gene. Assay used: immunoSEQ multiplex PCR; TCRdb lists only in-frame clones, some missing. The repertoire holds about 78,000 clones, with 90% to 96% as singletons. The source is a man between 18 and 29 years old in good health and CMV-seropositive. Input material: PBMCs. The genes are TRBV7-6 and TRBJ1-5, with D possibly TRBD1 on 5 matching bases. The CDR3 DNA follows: TGTGCCAGCAGCTTGTGGGGCGCGGATCAGCCCCAGCATTTT. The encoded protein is CASSLWGADQPQHF.